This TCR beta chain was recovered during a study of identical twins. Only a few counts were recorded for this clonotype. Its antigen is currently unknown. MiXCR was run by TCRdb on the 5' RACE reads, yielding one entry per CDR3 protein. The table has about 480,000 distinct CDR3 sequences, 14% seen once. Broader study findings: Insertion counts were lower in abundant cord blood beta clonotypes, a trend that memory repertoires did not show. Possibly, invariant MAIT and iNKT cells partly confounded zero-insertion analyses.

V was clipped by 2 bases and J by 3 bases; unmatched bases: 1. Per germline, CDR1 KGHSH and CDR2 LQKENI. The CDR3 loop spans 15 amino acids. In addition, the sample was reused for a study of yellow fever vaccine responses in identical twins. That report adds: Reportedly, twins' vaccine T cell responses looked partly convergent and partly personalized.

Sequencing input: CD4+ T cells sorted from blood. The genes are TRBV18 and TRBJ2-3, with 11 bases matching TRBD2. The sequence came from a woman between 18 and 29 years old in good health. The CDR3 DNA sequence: TGTGCCAGCTCACCAGCTAGCGGGGGGACAGATACGCAGTATTTT. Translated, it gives CASSPASGGTDTQYF.